Sequencing of this T cell receptor (beta chain) was carried out in a study of tumor-infiltrating lymphocytes in oesophageal squamous cell carcinoma. The sample holds a few counts of this clonotype. TCRdb independently ran MiXCR on the PCR reads; one entry per CDR3 protein. The profile shows 10,000 to 15,000 distinct CDR3 sequences, 55% to 60% of them singletons. V trimming: 10 bases; J trimming: 4 bases; junction bases outside the gene matches: 8. CDR3 length: 13 residues. Germline V gene data show CDR1 as MNHNS and CDR2 as SASEGT. The genes are TRBV6-1 and TRBJ2-7, with 9 positions matching TRBD2. Specimen: esophageal tumor tissue. This receptor was obtained from a female donor with esophageal squamous cell carcinoma. The CDR3 is CATRLAVQYEQYF. The CDR3 coding sequence is TGTGCCACCCGACTAGCGGTCCAATACGAGCAGTACTTC.